This T cell receptor (beta chain) was obtained from a study of blood T cell repertoires in COVID-19. Overall study: PBMCs, B-cell-depleted T cells, or T cells were the source of the cDNA or gDNA that made up the material.

Seattle's enrolled individuals joined amid active infection and were then monitored longitudinally. Concerning this clone itself: The sample holds other DNA sequences that translate to the same CDR3.

J gave up 3 bases and V 4 bases, and 4 bases lay outside the gene matches. Germline assignment: CDR1 MDHEN and CDR2 SYDVKM. The CDR3 sequence is 14 residues long. Method: immunoSEQ multiplex PCR; TCRdb's copy keeps in-frame clones and lacks some. The sample includes 220,000 or so clones, approximately 86% seen only once; the top ten take 10%. Input material: peripheral blood. This TCR was sampled from a woman in her forties or fifties with COVID-19, enrolled during active disease. The genes are TRBV28 and TRBJ2-7; TRBD1 matches at 9 bases. The CDR3 loop is CASSSGQGIYEQYF. The CDR3 DNA follows: TGTGCCAGCAGTTCGGGACAGGGCATCTACGAGCAGTACTTC.